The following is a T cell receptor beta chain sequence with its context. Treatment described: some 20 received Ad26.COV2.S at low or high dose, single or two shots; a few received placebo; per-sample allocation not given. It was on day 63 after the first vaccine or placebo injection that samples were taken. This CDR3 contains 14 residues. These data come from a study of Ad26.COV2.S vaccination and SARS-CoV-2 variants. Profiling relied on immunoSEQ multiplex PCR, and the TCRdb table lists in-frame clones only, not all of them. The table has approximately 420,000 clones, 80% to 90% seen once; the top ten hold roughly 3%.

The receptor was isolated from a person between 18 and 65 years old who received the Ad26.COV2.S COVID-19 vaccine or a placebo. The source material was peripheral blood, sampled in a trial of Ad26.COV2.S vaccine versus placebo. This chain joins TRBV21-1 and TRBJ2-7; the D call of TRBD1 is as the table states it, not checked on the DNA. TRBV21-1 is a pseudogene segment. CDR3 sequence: CASSKGTGPYEQYF. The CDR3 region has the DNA TGTGCCAGCAGCAAAGGAACAGGGCCCTACGAGCAGTACTTC.